These 27 T cell receptor beta chains share one sample of origin, sequenced in a study of T cells in localized non-small cell lung cancer. TCRdb keeps only in-frame clones here, not all; method: immunoSEQ multiplex PCR. Here the sample spans about 40,000 clones, roughly 86% being singletons. The starting material was peripheral blood, obtained before any cancer treatment. The receptors were sampled from a man aged 35-69 years with stage I lung adenocarcinoma.

The chain links TRBV5-1 to TRBJ2-3; TRBD2 matches 7 bases. V gave up 3 bases and J gave up 5 bases; unmatched junction bases: 3. CDR1 and CDR2 (germline): SGHRS, YFSETQ. The CDR3 runs 13 residues. In nucleotides, the CDR3 is TGCGCCAGCAGCTCGGGAGGAGGAGATACGCAGTATTTT. Encoded protein: CASSSGGGDTQYF.

The J gene is TRBJ2-1, the V gene TRBV28; a weak D match, TRBD2 (5 bases). V lost 6 bases and J 9 bases, leaving 12 bases between the germline ends. The CDR3 is made up of 12 amino acids. Germline CDR1 and CDR2: MDHEN and SYDVKM. DNA of the CDR3: TGTGCCAGCAGAAACGGACTTTTTGAGCAGTTCTTC. Its translation: CASRNGLFEQFF.

This chain uses TRBV6-1 with TRBJ2-3; TRBD1 aligns across 7 bases. This CDR3 has 16 residues. V shed 4 bases and J 2 bases; nucleotides not matched to a gene: 9. The germline gives CDR1 MNHNS, CDR2 SASEGT. The CDR3 region has the DNA TGTGCCAGCAGTGGGACAGGACTTCCCCCCACAGATACGCAGTATTTT. It codes for CASSGTGLPPTDTQYF.

DNA for the CDR3: TGTGCCAGCAGTGAAAACAGGGGGCTCGGCTACACCTTC. This encodes CASSENRGLGYTF. This sequence joins TRBV2 and TRBJ1-2, with 9 bases lining up with TRBD1. V was pared by 2 bases and J by 8 bases, with 3 bases of the junction left unmatched. This CDR3 spans 13 amino acids. Germline V gives CDR1 SNHLY, CDR2 FYNNEI.

V usage is TRBV7-9 and J usage is TRBJ2-1; TRBD2 matches at 7 bases. This CDR3 comprises 17 residues. V shed 5 bases and J 0 bases; nucleotides not matched to a gene: 10. Germline V gene data show CDR1 as SEHNR and CDR2 as FQNEAQ (reference sequence). CDR3 coding DNA: TGTGCCAGCAGCCCCTCCTTAGGGGAGGGCTCCTACAATGAGCAGTTCTTC. It codes for CASSPSLGEGSYNEQFF.

V and J are TRBV29-1 and TRBJ2-5; D uncertain. This CDR3 spans 12 amino acids. From germline, CDR1 is SQVTM and CDR2 ANQGSEA. The V end lost 7 bases, the J end lost 0 bases, and 9 bases lay between the germline ends. For the CDR3, the DNA is TGCAGCGCGAGAGAGAACCAAGAGACCCAGTACTTC. As protein: CSARENQETQYF.

The chain is built from TRBV28 and TRBJ1-1, with D unclear. Trimming removed 2 bases from V and 3 bases from J, with 10 bases in between. From germline, CDR1 is MDHEN and CDR2 SYDVKM. This CDR3 is built from 14 residues. CDR3 nucleotides: TGTGCCAGCAGTTTAGTGGATGAATACACTGAAGCTTTCTTT. Translating gives CASSLVDEYTEAFF.

This chain uses TRBV7-2 with TRBJ1-2, with TRBD1 matching 10 bases. Germline values: CDR1 SGHTA, CDR2 FQGNSA. This CDR3 is built from 16 residues. V gave up 8 bases and J gave up 0 bases; unmatched junction bases: 9. CDR3 nucleotides: TGTGCCAGCCGGTCGGGACAGGGGTTAGCTAACTATGGCTACACCTTC. It translates to CASRSGQGLANYGYTF.

V gene TRBV11-3 combines with J gene TRBJ2-1, with 8 bases identical to TRBD2. J gave up 0 bases and V 5 bases, and 3 bases lay outside the gene matches. The CDR3 contains 15 residues. CDR1 is SGHNT, CDR2 YENEEA, per germline. The CDR3 is CASSKTSVSYNEQFF. DNA for the CDR3: TGTGCCAGCAGCAAGACTAGCGTCTCCTACAATGAGCAGTTCTTC.

The gene calls are TRBV7-9 and TRBJ2-5, with D perhaps matching TRBD2 (6 bases). The CDR3 runs 15 residues. V gave up 5 bases and J gave up 5 bases, with 18 bases separating them. Germline V gives CDR1 SEHNR, CDR2 FQNEAQ (reference sequence). The CDR3 region is CASSDRLDVGETQYF. The DNA for the CDR3 is TGTGCCAGCAGCGACCGACTAGATGTGGGGGAGACCCAGTACTTC. The full variable domain, rest sourced from reference TRBV7-9 and TRBJ2-5, is DTGVSQNPRHKITKRGQNVTFRCDPISEHNRLYWYRQTLGQGPEFLTYFQNEAQLEKSRLLSDRFSAERPKGSFSTLEIQRTEQGDSAMYLCASSDRLDVGETQYFGPGTRLLVL.

The sample holds one count of this clone. The rearrangement links TRBV4-2 to TRBJ2-5; possible D gene TRBD2, 6 bases. There are 16 residues in the CDR3. V shed 1 base and J shed 5 bases, with 17 bases lying between them. Germline CDR1 LGHNA, CDR2 YNFKEQ. This CDR3 reads CASSQVFGSGGETQYF. Written as DNA, the CDR3 is TGTGCCAGCAGCCAAGTGTTCGGGAGTGGTGGGGAGACCCAGTACTTC.

The rearrangement links TRBV21-1 to TRBJ2-7; the table's D gene call, TRBD1, was not cross checked with the DNA. TRBV21-1 is listed as a pseudogene. This CDR3 has 15 residues. DNA of the CDR3: TGTGCCAGCAGCAAAGCCCCAGTATGTTCCTACGAGCAGTACTTC. This sequence encodes CASSKAPVCSYEQYF.

The CDR3 nucleotides read TGCAGCGTCACAGCCCGGTCCACCGGGGAGCTGTTTTTT. Amino acids: CSVTARSTGELFF. V and J are TRBV29-1 and TRBJ2-2; D gene ambiguous. CDR3 length: 13 residues. Between the trimmed V and J ends, which lost 6 bases and 4 bases, there was a span of 12 bases. Germline loops: CDR1 SQVTM, CDR2 ANQGSEA.

The chain couples TRBV4-2 to TRBJ1-6; D gene ambiguous. From germline, CDR1 is LGHNA and CDR2 YNFKEQ. The V gene lost 0 bases and the J gene lost 19 bases, with 25 bases spanning the gap. The CDR3 has 16 residues. The CDR3 sequence: CASSQDWNSPTRRVHF. The CDR3 DNA reads TGTGCCAGCAGCCAAGATTGGAACAGCCCCACCCGGAGAGTACACTTT.

This chain's CDR3 is CASSRTTGGTEAFF. CDR3 DNA sequence: TGTGCCAGCAGCCGCACCACAGGGGGCACTGAAGCTTTCTTT. This chain connects TRBV11-2 to TRBJ1-1, with 8 nucleotides matching TRBD1. The V gene end was trimmed by 5 bases and the J gene end by 4 bases; junction bases not matched to a gene: 6. CDR3 length: 14 amino acids. Germline CDR1 is SGHAT and CDR2 is FQNNGV.

This clone was seen only once. The chain carries TRBV19 and TRBJ1-1; TRBD1 agrees at 7 bases. With V trimmed by 7 bases and J by 3 bases, 5 bases remained unmatched. Germline V CDR1 and CDR2: LNHDA, SQIVND (reference sequence). The CDR3 extends over 13 amino acids. The CDR3 DNA reads TGTGCCAGTACCGCAGGGGGTCACACTGAAGCTTTCTTT. Its protein product is CASTAGGHTEAFF.

V and J are TRBV7-8 and TRBJ1-5, with TRBD1 matching over 9 bases. Germline CDR1 and CDR2: SGHVS and FQNEAQ. Germline trimming cut 4 bases from V and 4 bases from J; bases unmatched to any gene: 5. This CDR3 has 15 residues. The CDR3 sequence: CASSWGTGSNQPQHF. Here the CDR3 DNA reads TGTGCCAGCAGCTGGGGGACAGGGTCAAATCAGCCCCAGCATTTT.

This sequence joins TRBV5-1 and TRBJ1-1; D is unresolved. CDR1 is SGHRS and CDR2 is YFSETQ in the germline V gene. Trimming shortened V by 7 bases and J by 5 bases, and 15 bases separated the two germline ends. This CDR3 has 13 amino acids. The DNA of the CDR3 is TGCGCCAGCCAATTGGGATATGGGACTGAAGCTTTCTTT. Translated: CASQLGYGTEAFF. Based on the CDR3 plus reference TRBV5-1 and TRBJ1-1, the full variable domain is KAGVTQTPRYLIKTRGQQVTLSCSPISGHRSVSWYQQTPGQGLQFLFEYFSETQRNKGNFPGRFSGRQFSNSRSEMNVSTLELGDSALYLCASQLGYGTEAFFGQGTRLTVV.

The gene calls are TRBV2 and TRBJ1-2; D unclear. This CDR3 region has 11 residues. CDR1 and CDR2 (germline): SNHLY, FYNNEI. Trimming removed 5 bases from V and 8 bases from J, with 9 bases in between. The CDR3: CASSPPKGYTF. CDR3 in DNA: TGTGCCAGCAGTCCCCCCAAAGGCTACACCTTC.

This clone was observed a single time. This chain joins TRBV5-1 and TRBJ2-1, with 10 bases matching TRBD2. J was trimmed by 6 bases and V by 4 bases; bases with no gene match: 7. The length of the CDR3 is 15 residues. Germline assignment: CDR1 SGHRS and CDR2 YFSETQ. The CDR3 sequence: CASSRDVAGGNEQFF. CDR3 bases: TGCGCCAGCAGCCGAGATGTAGCGGGAGGCAATGAGCAGTTCTTC.

The chain is built from TRBV4-1 and TRBJ2-7; TRBD1 agrees at 10 bases. Germline CDR1 and CDR2: MGHRA and YSYEKL. V was pared by 4 bases and J by 5 bases, with 8 bases of the junction left unmatched. CDR3 length: 15 amino acids. The CDR3 bases are TGCGCCAGCAGCCCCCGACAGGGGGCCTTCCACGAGCAGTACTTC. It is translated as CASSPRQGAFHEQYF.

The V and J genes are TRBV5-8 and TRBJ2-7; possible D gene TRBD1, 6 bases. Germline V gene sequence: CDR1 SGHTS, CDR2 YDEGEE. Trimming stripped 0 bases from V and 3 bases from J, with 13 bases between. There are 15 residues in the CDR3. Here the CDR3 reads CASSLGWNRVYEQYF. As DNA, the CDR3 is TGTGCCAGCAGCTTGGGGTGGAACAGGGTCTACGAGCAGTACTTC.

This clone occurred once. CDR3 loop: CATSSTPLGGMTYNEQFF. CDR3 in DNA: TGTGCCACCAGCTCCACCCCCTTAGGGGGGATGACCTACAATGAGCAGTTCTTC. The chain recombines TRBV15 with TRBJ2-1; the D call may be TRBD1 or TRBD2 (6 bases each). The CDR3 runs 18 residues. V gave up 5 bases and J gave up 2 bases, with 22 bases separating them. Germline lookup yields CDR1 LNHNV and CDR2 YYDKDF (reference sequence).

This sequence joins TRBV15 and TRBJ2-7; 8 bases are shared with TRBD2. The J segment lost 3 bases and the V segment lost 6 bases, leaving 10 bases of the junction unmatched. The CDR3 is 15 amino acids. CDR1 LNHNV and CDR2 YYDKDF come from the germline V gene (reference sequence). Here the CDR3 DNA reads TGTGCCACCAGTGGAGCCGGGACTAGGCACTACGAGCAGTACTTC. It translates to CATSGAGTRHYEQYF.

CDR3 loop: CSVGSATRSYNEQFF. CDR3 DNA sequence: TGCAGCGTTGGTTCTGCGACTCGCTCCTACAATGAGCAGTTCTTC. This chain uses TRBV29-1 with TRBJ2-1; D gene ambiguous. V was shortened by 4 bases and J by 0 bases, with 13 bases between the two germline ends. The CDR3 totals 15 residues. The germline V gene encodes CDR1 SQVTM and CDR2 ANQGSEA.

Written as DNA, the CDR3 is TGTGCCAGCAGCCCCGGGGTCTTGAGGACAGGCTATGGCTACACCTTC. As protein: CASSPGVLRTGYGYTF. The J gene is TRBJ1-2, the V gene TRBV9, with 7 bases identical to TRBD1. V lost 4 bases and J lost 4; bases outside the gene matches: 13. From germline, CDR1 is SGDLS and CDR2 YYNGEE. The CDR3 consists of 16 residues.

CDR3 DNA: TGTGCCTGGAACCTCGGTAAAGAGACCCAGTACTTC. It specifies CAWNLGKETQYF. The J gene is TRBJ2-5, the V gene TRBV30; D not certain. The CDR3 totals 12 residues. V was trimmed by 4 bases and J by 3 bases, leaving 9 bases between them. Germline lookup yields CDR1 GTSNPN and CDR2 SVGIG (reference sequence). Filled out from reference TRBV30 and TRBJ2-5, the complete variable domain reads SQTIHQWPATLVQPVGSPLSLECTVEGTSNPNLYWYRQAAGRGLQLLFYSVGIGQISSEVPQNLSASRPQDRQFILSSKKLLLSDSGFYLCAWNLGKETQYFGPGTRLLVL.